The 18 T cell receptor beta chains below all came from one sample that was sequenced in a study of control samples from healthy donors and cancer patients. The repertoire was sequenced with immunoSEQ multiplex PCR; TCRdb's copy has only in-frame clones and lacks some. The sample records about 69,000 clones, about 80% being singletons. What was sequenced was PBMCs. The receptors were gathered from a woman aged 45 to 65 with lung cancer.

The sample holds a few counts of this clone. The chain recombines TRBV5-1 with TRBJ1-2; D unresolved. Trimming cost V 4 bases and J 0 bases, with 10 bases left between them. The CDR3 extends over 14 amino acids. The germline CDR1 and CDR2 sequences are SGHRS and YFSETQ. The CDR3 nucleotides read TGCGCCAGCAGCATCATGACCGCTAACTATGGCTACACCTTC. The encoded protein is CASSIMTANYGYTF.

The rearrangement joins TRBV5-4 to TRBJ2-3; 8 bases match TRBD2. This CDR3 region has 18 residues. The germline gives CDR1 SGHNT, CDR2 YYREEE (reference sequence). With V trimmed by 2 bases and J by 1 base, 12 bases remained unmatched. In DNA form, the CDR3 reads TGTGCCAGCAGCTTAATCCGGGGGGGTGTGATCGGCACAGATACGCAGTATTTT. Translation gives CASSLIRGGVIGTDTQYF.

The chain couples TRBV7-8 to TRBJ1-5; D is unclear. The V gene's germline CDR1 is SGHVS and CDR2 FQNEAQ. V lost 4 bases and J 7 bases, leaving 8 bases between the germline ends. The CDR3 contains 12 residues. Here the CDR3 DNA reads TGTGCCAGCAGCTATAAGGGACAGCCCCAGCATTTT. Its protein is CASSYKGQPQHF.

This chain connects TRBV19 to TRBJ2-1; TRBD2 is a possible D gene (5 bases). Germline V gene lookup returns CDR1 LNHDA and CDR2 SQIVND (reference sequence). The CDR3 is made up of 15 amino acids. V shed 6 bases and J shed 0 bases, with 12 bases lying between them. CDR3 sequence (DNA): TGTGCCAGTAGACAAGGAAGCGGCTCCTACAATGAGCAGTTCTTC. Amino acid sequence: CASRQGSGSYNEQFF.

The rearrangement links TRBV25-1 to TRBJ2-2; D is perhaps TRBD2 (5 bases). Trimming pared 3 bases from V and 6 bases from J, leaving 11 bases between. Germline lookup yields CDR1 MGHDK and CDR2 SYGVNS. This CDR3 is built from 14 residues. CDR3 sequence (DNA): TGTGCCAGCAGTGAGAGTAGGCGGGCCGGGGAGCTGTTTTTT. As protein: CASSESRRAGELFF. The whole variable domain, remainder taken from reference TRBV25-1 and TRBJ2-2, is EADIYQTPRYLVIGTGKKITLECSQTMGHDKMYWYQQDPGMELHLIHYSYGVNSTEKGDLSSESTVSRIRTEHFPLTLESARPSHTSQYLCASSESRRAGELFFGEGSRLTVL.

The V call is TRBV10-3, the J call TRBJ2-5; the D call may be TRBD1 or TRBD2 (5 bases each). Germline CDR1 ENHRY, CDR2 SYGVKD. The CDR3 extends over 17 amino acids. V was cut by 3 bases and J by 4 bases, with 21 bases left in between. This CDR3 reads CAISDPRGAFRGETQYF. The CDR3 DNA is TGTGCCATCAGTGACCCCCGAGGGGCTTTTAGAGGAGAGACCCAGTACTTC.

The chain joins TRBV7-9 to TRBJ1-1, with 9 bases that match TRBD1. The V segment lost 2 bases and the J segment 1 base; nucleotides outside the gene matches: 5. The CDR3 has 16 residues. Germline V lookup: CDR1 SEHNR, CDR2 FQNEAQ (reference sequence). The CDR3, as DNA: TGTGCCAGCAGCTTAAGGACAGGGGCGAGGAACACTGAAGCTTTCTTT. Translating gives CASSLRTGARNTEAFF. Combining the CDR3 with reference TRBV7-9 and TRBJ1-1 gives the whole variable domain DTGVSQNPRHKITKRGQNVTFRCDPISEHNRLYWYRQTLGQGPEFLTYFQNEAQLEKSRLLSDRFSAERPKGSFSTLEIQRTEQGDSAMYLCASSLRTGARNTEAFFGQGTRLTVV.

Here the CDR3 reads CASSLGGSSYNSPLHF. CDR3 DNA: TGTGCCAGCAGCTTAGGAGGGAGCTCCTATAATTCACCCCTCCACTTT. The chain employs TRBV7-2 and TRBJ1-6, with D uncertain. Deletions cut 1 base from V and 0 bases from J, with 7 bases between. Germline CDR1 and CDR2: SGHTA and FQGNSA. The length of the CDR3 is 16 residues.

The rearrangement uses TRBV28 and TRBJ1-2, with 9 nucleotides matching TRBD1. The CDR3 contains 13 residues. Germline assignment: CDR1 MDHEN and CDR2 SYDVKM. Trimming removed 6 bases from V and 2 bases from J; junction bases left unmatched: 1. CDR3 coding DNA: TGTGCCAGCAGGGGACAGGGCAACTATGGCTACACCTTC. It translates to CASRGQGNYGYTF.

There are a few counts of this clone. V usage is TRBV10-2 and J usage is TRBJ1-1; the D is unclear. Trimming removed 2 bases at V and 7 bases at J, with 8 bases between. The CDR3 is made up of 12 amino acids. In germline, CDR1 is WSHSY, CDR2 SAAADI. The CDR3 nucleotides read TGCGCCAGCAGTGAGCGGCGGCTTGAAGCTTTCTTT. Translated: CASSERRLEAFF.

The chain carries TRBV3-1 (or the pseudogene TRBV3-2) and TRBJ1-1, with D possibly matching TRBD1 (6 bases). Germline V gives CDR1 LGHDT, CDR2 YNNKEL (reference sequence). There are 14 residues in the CDR3. The V end lost 4 bases, the J end lost 5 bases, and 14 bases lay between the germline ends. CDR3 coding DNA: TGTGCCAGCAGCCCAGGGGTGAGGGGGACTGAAGCTTTCTTT. Translated: CASSPGVRGTEAFF.

The V call is TRBV9, the J call TRBJ2-2; D may be TRBD2 (5 bases). Trimming took 0 bases from V and 8 from J, leaving 5 bases between them. The CDR3 is 12 residues long. In germline, CDR1 is SGDLS, CDR2 YYNGEE. CDR3 residues: CASSVGGGELFF. The CDR3, as DNA: TGTGCCAGCAGCGTAGGAGGGGGGGAGCTGTTTTTT.

The chain has TRBV19 and TRBJ1-1; a possible D gene is TRBD1 (6 bases). Trimming stripped 7 bases from V and 6 bases from J, with 18 bases between. CDR1 and CDR2 (germline): LNHDA, SQIVND (reference sequence). The CDR3 is made up of 14 amino acids. The CDR3 DNA reads TGTGCCAGTACCTTGAATGGGGGCATCGCTGAAGCTTTCTTT. Amino acid sequence: CASTLNGGIAEAFF. The variable domain in full, with the rest retrieved from reference TRBV19 and TRBJ1-1, is DGGITQSPKYLFRKEGQNVTLSCEQNLNHDAMYWYRQDPGQGLRLIYYSQIVNDFQKGDIAEGYSVSREKKESFPLTVTSAQKNPTAFYLCASTLNGGIAEAFFGQGTRLTVV.

The chain has TRBV6-5 and TRBJ1-6, with 10 bases matching TRBD1. V was pared by 8 bases and J by 15 bases, with 13 bases of the junction left unmatched. The CDR3 length is 14 residues. Germline lookup yields CDR1 MNHEY and CDR2 SVGAGI. CDR3 amino acids: CASGLSPGQGLLHF. CDR3 bases: TGTGCCAGCGGATTATCCCCGGGACAGGGGCTCCTCCACTTT.

The V call is TRBV27, the J call TRBJ1-6; 11 positions agree with TRBD1. Germline V gives CDR1 MNHEY, CDR2 SMNVEV (reference sequence). J lost 10 bases, V lost 3 bases, and 5 bases had no gene match. The CDR3 consists of 15 residues. The CDR3 DNA reads TGTGCCAGCAGTTTGGGGGACAGGGGGAGGTCACCCCTCCACTTT. Its translation: CASSLGDRGRSPLHF.

V usage is TRBV18 and J usage is TRBJ1-2; D is perhaps TRBD1 (6 bases). The length of the CDR3 is 14 residues. The germline V and J ends were trimmed by 4 bases and 4 bases, with 13 bases remaining between them. The V gene's germline CDR1 is KGHSH and CDR2 LQKENI. The CDR3 loop reads CASSLDRDIYGYTF. As DNA, the CDR3 is TGTGCCAGCTCACTTGACCGGGACATCTATGGCTACACCTTC.

The CDR3 loop is CSVAHLGSEQYF. DNA of the CDR3: TGCAGCGTCGCTCACTTGGGGTCCGAGCAGTACTTC. The gene calls are TRBV29-1 and TRBJ2-7; D gene ambiguous. Looked up from germline, CDR1 is SQVTM and CDR2 is ANQGSEA. This CDR3 region has 12 residues. Trimming cost V 6 bases and J 6 bases, with 15 bases left between them.

The chain couples TRBV10-1 to TRBJ1-1, with no clear D. Germline CDR1 WNHNN, CDR2 SYGVQD (reference sequence). This CDR3 has 13 amino acids. V shed 5 bases and J shed 1 base, with 8 bases lying between them. Written as DNA, the CDR3 is TGCGCCAGCAGTCCGACCTCGAACACTGAAGCTTTCTTT. Translating it yields CASSPTSNTEAFF.